This T cell receptor (beta chain) was documented in a study of shared clonotypes between healthy human individuals. Points from the study as a whole: On the whole, naive subsets had larger estimated richness than memory subsets had.

About this clone: Its antigen remains unknown. Other nucleotide sequences in the sample specify the same CDR3.

Sorted subsets were amplified in replicate PCRs using about 210 ng DNA, roughly 30,000 T cell genomes. Generated by immunoSEQ multiplex PCR, the TCRdb table keeps only in-frame clones and is missing some. Of 2 million to 2.5 million clones in the sample, 85% to 95% were seen once. In the naive CD8 group, cells lacked CD45RO and were positively selected for CCR7, so terminally differentiated effector memory CD45RA+ cells were left out. All donors were healthy HIV-negative adults lacking recent acute infections or vaccinations. Donors were Caucasian adults residing in Nashville, Tennessee, USA. This CDR3 has 13 amino acids. Germline loops: CDR1 LGHNT, CDR2 FRNRAP. V gave up 2 bases and J gave up 2 bases, with 4 bases separating them.

The sample consisted of naive CD8+ T cells sorted from blood. This receptor was taken from a man aged 18 to 29 in good health. The chain employs TRBV12-5 and TRBJ1-5; no firm D call. The CDR3 DNA follows: TGTGCTAGTGGTTTGACTGGCAATCAGCCCCAGCATTTT. Translation: CASGLTGNQPQHF. Using reference TRBV12-5 and TRBJ1-5 for the parts outside the CDR3, the full variable domain is DARVTQTPRHKVTEMGQEVTMRCQPILGHNTVFWYRQTMMQGLELLAYFRNRAPLDDSGMPKDRFSAEMPDATLATLKIQPSEPRDSAVYFCASGLTGNQPQHFGDGTRLSIL.